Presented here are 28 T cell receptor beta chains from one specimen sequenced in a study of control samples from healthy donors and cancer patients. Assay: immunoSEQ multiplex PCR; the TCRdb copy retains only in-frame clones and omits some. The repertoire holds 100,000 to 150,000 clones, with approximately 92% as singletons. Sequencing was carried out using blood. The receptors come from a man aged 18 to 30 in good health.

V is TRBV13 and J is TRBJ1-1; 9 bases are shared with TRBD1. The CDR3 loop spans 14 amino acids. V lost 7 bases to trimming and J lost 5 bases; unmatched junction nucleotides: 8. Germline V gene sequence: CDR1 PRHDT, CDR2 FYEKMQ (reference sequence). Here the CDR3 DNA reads TGTGCCAGCACCACTACAGGGGGCTGGACTGAAGCTTTCTTT. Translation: CASTTTGGWTEAFF.

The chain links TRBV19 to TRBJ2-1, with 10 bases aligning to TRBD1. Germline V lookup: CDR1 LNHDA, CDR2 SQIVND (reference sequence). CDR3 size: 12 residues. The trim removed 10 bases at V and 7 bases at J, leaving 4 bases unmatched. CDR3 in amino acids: CATRQGANEQFF. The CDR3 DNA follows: TGTGCCACCAGACAGGGGGCGAATGAGCAGTTCTTC.

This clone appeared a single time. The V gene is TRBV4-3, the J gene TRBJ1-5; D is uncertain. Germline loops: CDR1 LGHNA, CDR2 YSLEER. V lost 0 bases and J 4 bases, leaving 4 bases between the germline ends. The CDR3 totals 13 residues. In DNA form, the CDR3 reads TGCGCCAGCAGCCAAGATCATAATCAGCCCCAGCATTTT. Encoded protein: CASSQDHNQPQHF.

CDR3 in DNA: TGTGCCAGCAGCTTACCGGGACTAGCGGGCTCTAATGAGCAGTTCTTC. This sequence encodes CASSLPGLAGSNEQFF. The chain has TRBV7-9 and TRBJ2-1, with 12 bases lining up with TRBD2. Germline-derived CDR1 and CDR2 are SEHNR and FQNEAQ (reference sequence). This CDR3 region has 16 residues. The V and J ends lost 2 bases and 7 bases, in that order; junction bases with no gene match: 6.

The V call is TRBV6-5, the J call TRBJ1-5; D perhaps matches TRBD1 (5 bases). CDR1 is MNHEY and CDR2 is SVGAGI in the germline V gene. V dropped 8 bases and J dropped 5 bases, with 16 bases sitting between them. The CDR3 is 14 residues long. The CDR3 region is CASHDGGPHQPQHF. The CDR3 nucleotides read TGTGCCAGCCATGACGGGGGTCCACATCAGCCCCAGCATTTT.

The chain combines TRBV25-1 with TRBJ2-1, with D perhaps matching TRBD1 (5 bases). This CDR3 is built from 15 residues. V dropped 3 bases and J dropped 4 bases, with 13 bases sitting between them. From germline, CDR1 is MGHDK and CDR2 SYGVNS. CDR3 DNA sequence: TGTGCCAGCAGTGATAGTCAGGGTGGGTACAATGAGCAGTTCTTC. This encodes CASSDSQGGYNEQFF. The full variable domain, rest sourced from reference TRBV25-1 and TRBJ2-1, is EADIYQTPRYLVIGTGKKITLECSQTMGHDKMYWYQQDPGMELHLIHYSYGVNSTEKGDLSSESTVSRIRTEHFPLTLESARPSHTSQYLCASSDSQGGYNEQFFGPGTRLTVL.

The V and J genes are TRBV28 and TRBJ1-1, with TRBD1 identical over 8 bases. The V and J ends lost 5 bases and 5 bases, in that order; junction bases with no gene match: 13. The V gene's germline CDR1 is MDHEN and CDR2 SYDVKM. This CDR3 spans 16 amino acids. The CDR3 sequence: CASSRPKQGAKTEAFF. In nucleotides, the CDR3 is TGTGCCAGCAGTCGCCCAAAGCAGGGGGCAAAGACTGAAGCTTTCTTT.

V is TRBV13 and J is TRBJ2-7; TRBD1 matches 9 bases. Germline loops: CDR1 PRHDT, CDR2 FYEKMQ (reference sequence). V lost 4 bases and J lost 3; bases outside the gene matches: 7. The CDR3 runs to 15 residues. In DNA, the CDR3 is TGTGCCAGCAGCTCTACCCGGGACAGGGACTACGAGCAGTACTTC. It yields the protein CASSSTRDRDYEQYF.

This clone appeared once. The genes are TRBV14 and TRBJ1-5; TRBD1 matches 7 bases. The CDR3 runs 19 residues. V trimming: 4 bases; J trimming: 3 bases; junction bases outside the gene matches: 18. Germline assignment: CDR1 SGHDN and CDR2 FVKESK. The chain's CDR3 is CASSLRLHPLTGSNQPQHF. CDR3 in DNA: TGTGCCAGCAGCCTAAGGCTACATCCGCTGACAGGGTCCAATCAGCCCCAGCATTTT.

DNA of the CDR3: TGTGCCAGCAGCCCCAAACGGTCCGGGACTTCTGGGGCCAACGTCCTGACTTTC. This codes for CASSPKRSGTSGANVLTF. The rearrangement uses TRBV7-8 and TRBJ2-6, with D perhaps matching TRBD2 (6 bases). Trimming cost V 5 bases and J 1 base, with 18 bases left between them. This CDR3 spans 18 amino acids. Germline CDR1 and CDR2: SGHVS and FQNEAQ. Using reference TRBV7-8 and TRBJ2-6 for the parts outside the CDR3, the full variable domain is GAGVSQSPRYKVAKRGQDVALRCDPISGHVSLFWYQQALGQGPEFLTYFQNEAQLDKSGLPSDRFFAERPEGSVSTLKIQRTQQEDSAVYLCASSPKRSGTSGANVLTFGAGSRLTVL.

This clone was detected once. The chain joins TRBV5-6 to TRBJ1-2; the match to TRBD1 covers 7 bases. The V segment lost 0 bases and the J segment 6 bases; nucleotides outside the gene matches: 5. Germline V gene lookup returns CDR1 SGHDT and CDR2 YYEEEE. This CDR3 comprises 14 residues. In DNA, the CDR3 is TGTGCCAGCAGCTTGGTATTTGGACAGGATGGCTACACCTTC. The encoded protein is CASSLVFGQDGYTF.

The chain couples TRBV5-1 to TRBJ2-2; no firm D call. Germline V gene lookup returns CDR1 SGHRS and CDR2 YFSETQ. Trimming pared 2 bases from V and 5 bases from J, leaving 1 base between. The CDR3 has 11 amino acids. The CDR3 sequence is CASSFTGELFF. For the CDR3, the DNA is TGCGCCAGCAGCTTTACCGGGGAGCTGTTTTTT.

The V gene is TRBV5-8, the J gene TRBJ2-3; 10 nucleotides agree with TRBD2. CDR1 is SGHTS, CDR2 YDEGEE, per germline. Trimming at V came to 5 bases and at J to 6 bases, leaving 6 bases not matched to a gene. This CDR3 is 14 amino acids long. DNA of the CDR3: TGTGCCAGCAGATCCGGGACTAGCGTCGATACGCAGTATTTT. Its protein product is CASRSGTSVDTQYF. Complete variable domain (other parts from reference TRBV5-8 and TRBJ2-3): EAGVTQSPTHLIKTRGQQATLRCSPISGHTSVYWYQQALGLGLQFLLWYDEGEERNRGNFPPRFSGRQFPNYSSELNVNALELEDSALYLCASRSGTSVDTQYFGPGTRLTVL.

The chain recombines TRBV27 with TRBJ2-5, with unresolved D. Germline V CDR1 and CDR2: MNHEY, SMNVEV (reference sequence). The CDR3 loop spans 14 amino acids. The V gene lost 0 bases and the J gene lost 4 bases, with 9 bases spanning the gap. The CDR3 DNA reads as TGTGCCAGCAGTTTATCACCTAAGGCAGAGACCCAGTACTTC. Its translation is CASSLSPKAETQYF.

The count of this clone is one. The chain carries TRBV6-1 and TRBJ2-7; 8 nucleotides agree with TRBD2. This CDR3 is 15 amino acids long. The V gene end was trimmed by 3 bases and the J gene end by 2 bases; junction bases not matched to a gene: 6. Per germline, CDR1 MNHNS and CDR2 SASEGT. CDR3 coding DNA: TGTGCCAGCAGTGATTCGGGGGGGGCCGCCTACGAGCAGTACGTC. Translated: CASSDSGGAAYEQYV.

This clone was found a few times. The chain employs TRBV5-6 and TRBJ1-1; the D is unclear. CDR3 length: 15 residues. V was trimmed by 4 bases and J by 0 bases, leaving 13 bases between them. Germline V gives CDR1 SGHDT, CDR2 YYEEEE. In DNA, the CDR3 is TGTGCCAGCAGCCCCATACTACCTATGAACACTGAAGCTTTCTTT. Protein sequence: CASSPILPMNTEAFF.

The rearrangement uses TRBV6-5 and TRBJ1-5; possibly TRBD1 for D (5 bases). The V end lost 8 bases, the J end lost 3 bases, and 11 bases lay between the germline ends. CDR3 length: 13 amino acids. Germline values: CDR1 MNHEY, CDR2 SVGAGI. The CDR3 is CASRGAYNQPQHF. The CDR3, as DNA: TGTGCCAGCCGCGGGGCCTACAATCAGCCCCAGCATTTT.

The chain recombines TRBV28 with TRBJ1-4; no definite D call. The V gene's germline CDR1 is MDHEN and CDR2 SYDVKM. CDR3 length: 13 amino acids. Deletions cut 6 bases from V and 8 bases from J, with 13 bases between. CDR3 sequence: CASRRGLMEKLFF. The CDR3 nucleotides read TGTGCCAGCAGACGTGGGCTGATGGAAAAACTGTTTTTT.

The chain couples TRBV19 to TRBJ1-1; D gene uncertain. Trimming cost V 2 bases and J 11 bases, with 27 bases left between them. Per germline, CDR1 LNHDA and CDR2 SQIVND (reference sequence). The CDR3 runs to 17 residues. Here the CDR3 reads CASSITWPSPGKPGAFF. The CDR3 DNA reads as TGTGCCAGTAGTATAACTTGGCCCTCTCCGGGCAAACCTGGGGCTTTCTTT. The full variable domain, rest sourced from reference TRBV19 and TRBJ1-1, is DGGITQSPKYLFRKEGQNVTLSCEQNLNHDAMYWYRQDPGQGLRLIYYSQIVNDFQKGDIAEGYSVSREKKESFPLTVTSAQKNPTAFYLCASSITWPSPGKPGAFFGQGTRLTVV.

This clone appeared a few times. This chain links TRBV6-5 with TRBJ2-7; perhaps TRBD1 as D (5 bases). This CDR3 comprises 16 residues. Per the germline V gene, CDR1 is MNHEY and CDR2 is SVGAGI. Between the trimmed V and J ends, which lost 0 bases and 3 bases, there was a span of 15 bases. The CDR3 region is CASSYSQWTRLYEQYV. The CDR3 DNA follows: TGTGCCAGCAGTTACTCGCAATGGACAAGACTCTACGAGCAGTACGTC.

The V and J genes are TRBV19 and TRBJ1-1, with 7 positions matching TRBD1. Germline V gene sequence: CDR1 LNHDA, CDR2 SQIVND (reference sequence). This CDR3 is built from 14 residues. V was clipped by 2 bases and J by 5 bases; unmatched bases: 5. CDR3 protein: CASSIRQGKTEAFF. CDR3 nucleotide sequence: TGTGCCAGTAGTATACGACAGGGTAAGACTGAAGCTTTCTTT.

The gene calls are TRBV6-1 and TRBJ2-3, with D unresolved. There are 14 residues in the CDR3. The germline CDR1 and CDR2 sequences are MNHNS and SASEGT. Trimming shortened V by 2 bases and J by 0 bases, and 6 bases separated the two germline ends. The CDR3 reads CASSELHSTDTQYF. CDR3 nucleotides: TGTGCCAGCAGTGAACTTCATAGCACAGATACGCAGTATTTT.

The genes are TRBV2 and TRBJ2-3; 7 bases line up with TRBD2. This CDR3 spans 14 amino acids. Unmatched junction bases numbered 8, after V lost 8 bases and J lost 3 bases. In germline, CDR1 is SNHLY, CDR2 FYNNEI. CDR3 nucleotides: TGTGCCAGCGGGGGAGGGCTAGGGACAGATACGCAGTATTTT. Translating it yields CASGGGLGTDTQYF.

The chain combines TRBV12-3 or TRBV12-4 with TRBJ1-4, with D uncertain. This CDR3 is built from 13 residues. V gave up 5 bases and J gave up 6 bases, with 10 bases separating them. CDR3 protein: CASSVLRDEKLFF. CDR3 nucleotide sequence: TGTGCCAGCAGTGTCCTCCGGGATGAAAAACTGTTTTTT.

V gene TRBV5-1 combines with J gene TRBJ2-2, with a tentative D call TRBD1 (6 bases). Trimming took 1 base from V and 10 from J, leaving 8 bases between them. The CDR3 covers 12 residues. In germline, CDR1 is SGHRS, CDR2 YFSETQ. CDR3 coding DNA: TGCGCCAGCAGCTTGAACAGGGTGGAGCTGTTTTTT. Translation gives CASSLNRVELFF.

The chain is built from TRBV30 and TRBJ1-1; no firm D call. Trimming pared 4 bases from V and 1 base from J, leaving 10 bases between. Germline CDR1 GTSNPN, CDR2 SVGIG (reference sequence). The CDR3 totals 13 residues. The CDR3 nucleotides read TGTGCCTGGACCCGGCAAGCGAACACTGAAGCTTTCTTT. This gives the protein CAWTRQANTEAFF.

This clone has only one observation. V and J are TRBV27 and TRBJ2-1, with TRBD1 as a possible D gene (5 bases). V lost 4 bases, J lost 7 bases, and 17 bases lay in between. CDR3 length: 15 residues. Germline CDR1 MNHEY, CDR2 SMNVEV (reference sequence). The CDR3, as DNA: TGTGCCAGCAGTTCCGGAACAGGTATACAGAATGAGCAGTTCTTC. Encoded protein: CASSSGTGIQNEQFF.

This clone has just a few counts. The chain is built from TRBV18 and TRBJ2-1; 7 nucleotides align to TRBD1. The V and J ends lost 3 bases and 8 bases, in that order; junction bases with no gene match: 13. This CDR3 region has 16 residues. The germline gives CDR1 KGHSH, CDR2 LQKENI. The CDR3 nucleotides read TGTGCCAGCTCACCCATGGGGGACAGCTTAGGCGATGAGCAGTTCTTC. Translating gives CASSPMGDSLGDEQFF.